The entry below gives a single T cell receptor beta chain sequence along with its context. Antigen specificity is unknown. This entry belongs to a study of cytomegalovirus exposure and HLA in healthy donors. This CDR3 is 16 amino acids long. CDR1 is SGDLS and CDR2 is YYNGEE in the germline V gene. V trimming: 0 bases; J trimming: 0 bases; junction bases outside the gene matches: 4. Findings of the study overall: In vitro work confirmed that three CMV-associated chains recognize CMV antigens. Cytomegalovirus association was listed for roughly 160 TCR beta chains. TCR sequences were mostly rare, though some public TCRs occurred in many donors.

The assay was immunoSEQ multiplex PCR, and TCRdb's table has in-frame clones only and misses some. This sample yields about 65,000 clones, of which about 91% are seen a single time; 1% to 1.5% belongs to the top ten. The genes are TRBV9 and TRBJ2-3; 7 nucleotides match TRBD2. This TCR was recovered from a woman aged 18-29 years in good health and CMV-seronegative. The sample comprised PBMCs. CDR3 bases: TGTGCCAGCAGCGTAGAAGCGGGGACCAGCACAGATACGCAGTATTTT. This codes for CASSVEAGTSTDTQYF.